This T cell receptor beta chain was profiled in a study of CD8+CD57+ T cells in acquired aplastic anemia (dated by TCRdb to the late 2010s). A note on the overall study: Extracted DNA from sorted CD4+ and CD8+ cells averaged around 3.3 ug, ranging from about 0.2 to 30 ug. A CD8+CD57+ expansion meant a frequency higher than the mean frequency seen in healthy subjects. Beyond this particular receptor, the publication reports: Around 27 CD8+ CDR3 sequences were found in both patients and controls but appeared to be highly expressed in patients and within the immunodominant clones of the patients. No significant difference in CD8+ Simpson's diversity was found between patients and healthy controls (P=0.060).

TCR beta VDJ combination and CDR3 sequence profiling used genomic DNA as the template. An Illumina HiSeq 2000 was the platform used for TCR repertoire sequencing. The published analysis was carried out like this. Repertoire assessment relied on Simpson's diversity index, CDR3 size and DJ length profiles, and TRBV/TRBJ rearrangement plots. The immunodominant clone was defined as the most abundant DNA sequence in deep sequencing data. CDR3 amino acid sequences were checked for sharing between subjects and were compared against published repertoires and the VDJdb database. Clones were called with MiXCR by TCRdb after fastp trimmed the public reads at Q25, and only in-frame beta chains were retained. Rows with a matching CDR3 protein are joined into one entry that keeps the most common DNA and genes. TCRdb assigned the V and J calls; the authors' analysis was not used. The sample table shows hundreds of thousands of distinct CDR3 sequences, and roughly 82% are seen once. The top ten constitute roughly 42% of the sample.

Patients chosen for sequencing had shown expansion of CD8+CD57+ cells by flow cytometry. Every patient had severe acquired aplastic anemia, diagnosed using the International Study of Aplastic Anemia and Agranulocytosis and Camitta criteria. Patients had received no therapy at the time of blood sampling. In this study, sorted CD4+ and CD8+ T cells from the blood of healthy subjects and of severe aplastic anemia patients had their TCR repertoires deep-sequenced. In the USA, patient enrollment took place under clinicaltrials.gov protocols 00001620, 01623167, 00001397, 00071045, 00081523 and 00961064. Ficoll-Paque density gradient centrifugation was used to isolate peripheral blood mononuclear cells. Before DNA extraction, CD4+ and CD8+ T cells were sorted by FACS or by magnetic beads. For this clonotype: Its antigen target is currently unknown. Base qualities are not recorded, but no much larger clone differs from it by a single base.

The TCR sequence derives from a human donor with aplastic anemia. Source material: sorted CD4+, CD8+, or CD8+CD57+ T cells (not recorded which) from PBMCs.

The nucleotide sequence is TGTGCCAGCTCAAGACAGGCCAACGCCGTTAAACACCTAACTTTC. Translated, this is CASSRQANAVKHLTF. The receptor chain draws on TRBV7-3 and TRBJ2-6; matching of 6 bases hints at TRBD1 as the D gene. The cysteine opens and the phenylalanine closes a CDR3 of 15 amino acids. Solely the CDR3 DNA is kept, with 45 bases framed from the first base. According to the germline V gene, CDR1 reads SGHTA and CDR2 reads FQGTGA. V is pared back by 8 bases and J by 19 bases, with 30 bases lying between the germline termini.